Included here is one T cell receptor beta chain sequence, with context. Antigen unknown. The data stem from a study of T cells in Graves' hyperthyroidism and ophthalmopathy. RNA transcripts served as the template for amplifying TCR beta CDR3 regions. The HTBI primer set was used in a first-round RT-PCR of the TCR CDR3. TCRdb independently ran MiXCR on the multiplex PCR reads; one entry per CDR3 protein. The sample lists around 660,000 distinct CDR3 sequences, 45% occurring once. Study results and limitations: Model predictions of ophthalmopathy came a median approximately 6.2 months before onset.

Germline CDR1 and CDR2: SSHAT and FNYEAQ (reference sequence). This CDR3 is built from 14 residues. This TCR was recovered from an adult man with Graves' disease, either hyperthyroidism or ophthalmopathy (not recorded which). The rearrangement uses TRBV7-7 and TRBJ2-7, with TRBD2 matching over 8 bases. Sequenced input: peripheral blood or thyroid tissue (not recorded which). The chain's CDR3 is CASRAGVYPYEQYF. DNA for the CDR3: TGTGCTAGTCGAGCGGGAGTGTATCCTTACGAGCAGTACTTC. Variable domain in full (rest from reference TRBV7-7 and TRBJ2-7): GAGVSQSPRYKVTKRGQDVTLRCDPISSHATLYWYQQALGQGPEFLTYFNYEAQPDKSGLPSDRFSAERPEGSISTLTIQRTEQRDSAMYRCASRAGVYPYEQYFGPGTRLTVT.